These 20 T cell receptor beta chains share one sample of origin, sequenced in a study of blood T cell repertoires in COVID-19. The table came from immunoSEQ multiplex PCR; TCRdb's copy has only in-frame clones and leaves some out. In the table there are roughly 480,000 clones, roughly 89% of which are singletons. Sequencing was performed on peripheral blood. These receptor sequences come from a man aged 18 to 35 with COVID-19, enrolled during active disease.

The CDR3 bases are TGCAGTGCTAGTGGTGCGCGGGGTGAGACCCAGTACTTC. Translated, it gives CSASGARGETQYF. The chain couples TRBV20-1 to TRBJ2-5; a possible D gene is TRBD2 (6 bases). From germline, CDR1 is DFQATT and CDR2 SNEGSKA (reference sequence). Trimming pared 3 bases from V and 5 bases from J, leaving 13 bases between. The CDR3 has 13 residues.

This clone was found once. The chain has TRBV12-3 or TRBV12-4 and TRBJ1-4; D is unclear. V dropped 6 bases and J dropped 8 bases, with 10 bases sitting between them. This CDR3 is 12 amino acids long. The CDR3 is CASRLLGEKLFF. The CDR3 coding sequence is TGTGCCAGCAGACTACTAGGGGAAAAACTGTTTTTT.

This chain links TRBV7-8 with TRBJ2-5; 11 bases are a match to TRBD2. The germline V gene encodes CDR1 SGHVS and CDR2 FQNEAQ. After removal of 5 bases from V and 0 bases from J, the junction contained 8 bases not matched to a gene. The CDR3 covers 17 residues. The chain's CDR3 is CASSDRTSGSYQETQYF. The CDR3 DNA follows: TGTGCCAGCAGCGACCGGACTAGCGGGTCGTACCAAGAGACCCAGTACTTC. Combining the CDR3 with reference TRBV7-8 and TRBJ2-5 gives the whole variable domain GAGVSQSPRYKVAKRGQDVALRCDPISGHVSLFWYQQALGQGPEFLTYFQNEAQLDKSGLPSDRFFAERPEGSVSTLKIQRTQQEDSAVYLCASSDRTSGSYQETQYFGPGTRLLVL.

This chain links TRBV15 with TRBJ2-2, with D unclear. Germline V gives CDR1 LNHNV, CDR2 YYDKDF (reference sequence). The CDR3 sequence is 14 residues long. Trimming took off 3 bases at V and 4 bases at J, with 9 bases between the two ends. This CDR3 is CATSRGYSTGELFF. In DNA form, the CDR3 reads TGTGCCACCAGCAGGGGCTACAGCACCGGGGAGCTGTTTTTT.

The chain employs TRBV10-1 and TRBJ2-7; TRBD1 is a possible D gene (5 bases). Germline loops: CDR1 WNHNN, CDR2 SYGVQD (reference sequence). Trimming removed 4 bases from V and 6 bases from J, with 13 bases in between. The length of the CDR3 is 13 residues. The CDR3 DNA sequence: TGCGCCAGCAGTGCGGCAGGGCACGGCGAGCAGTACTTC. Translated: CASSAAGHGEQYF.

The chain carries TRBV6-5 and TRBJ1-5, with D perhaps TRBD1 (5 bases). This CDR3 has 13 amino acids. The germline gives CDR1 MNHEY, CDR2 SVGAGI. Trimming took 5 bases from V and 1 from J, leaving 6 bases between them. The CDR3 spells CASSPGSNQPQHF. DNA of the CDR3: TGTGCCAGCAGTCCAGGGAGCAATCAGCCCCAGCATTTT.

This chain connects TRBV27 to TRBJ1-4; D is unresolved. V lost 5 bases, J lost 3 bases, and 13 bases lay in between. Germline-derived CDR1 and CDR2 are MNHEY and SMNVEV (reference sequence). CDR3 length equals 15 residues. CDR3 region: CASSVSGDPNEKLFF. CDR3 coding DNA: TGTGCCAGCAGTGTCTCAGGTGACCCTAATGAAAAACTGTTTTTT.

This chain connects TRBV7-9 to TRBJ2-7, with 8 bases identical to TRBD1. The CDR3 is made up of 14 amino acids. Unmatched junction bases numbered 6, after V lost 5 bases and J lost 3 bases. Germline loops: CDR1 SEHNR, CDR2 FQNEAQ (reference sequence). CDR3 DNA: TGTGCCAGCAGCACCCCCGGGACAGGCTACGAGCAGTACTTC. Protein product: CASSTPGTGYEQYF.

This clone was recorded once. V usage is TRBV15 and J usage is TRBJ2-6; 9 positions agree with TRBD1. The V and J ends lost 5 bases and 2 bases, in that order; junction bases with no gene match: 4. Germline CDR1 reads LNHNV; CDR2 reads YYDKDF (reference sequence). The CDR3 extends over 16 amino acids. The CDR3 nucleotides are TGTGCCACCAGCTCCGGGACAGGGACTGGGGCCAACGTCCTGACTTTC. It translates to CATSSGTGTGANVLTF.

The rearrangement links TRBV5-1 to TRBJ2-6; the D is unclear. V lost 2 bases, J lost 0 bases, and 12 bases lay in between. Germline CDR1 is SGHRS and CDR2 is YFSETQ. This CDR3 is built from 17 residues. The CDR3, as DNA: TGCGCCAGCAGCTTCTACGGAGCCCTCTCTGGGGCCAACGTCCTGACTTTC. This sequence encodes CASSFYGALSGANVLTF.

V gene TRBV10-1 combines with J gene TRBJ2-2, with 8 bases aligning to TRBD1. CDR1 is WNHNN, CDR2 SYGVQD, per germline (reference sequence). The CDR3 sequence is 14 residues long. Trimming cost V 6 bases and J 6 bases; bases outside gene matches: 6. CDR3 bases: TGCGCCAGCAGGCCGGACAGGGTGGCCGGGGAGCTGTTTTTT. Translated: CASRPDRVAGELFF.

The CDR3 spells CASSSREGSSGETQYF. CDR3 coding DNA: TGTGCCAGCTCATCCCGGGAGGGTAGTTCCGGAGAGACCCAGTACTTC. This chain joins TRBV18 and TRBJ2-5; TRBD2 aligns across 8 bases. This CDR3 is built from 16 residues. Germline CDR1 and CDR2: KGHSH and LQKENI. V shed 5 bases, J shed 4 bases, and the junction held 12 bases outside the gene matches.

The rearrangement links TRBV5-6 to TRBJ2-7; TRBD1 might be the D (5 bases). The V end lost 0 bases, the J end lost 5 bases, and 9 bases lay between the germline ends. Germline V gives CDR1 SGHDT, CDR2 YYEEEE. This CDR3 is built from 13 residues. The CDR3 spells CASSLVGVDEQYF. In DNA, the CDR3 is TGTGCCAGCAGCTTGGTAGGGGTCGACGAGCAGTACTTC.

V gene TRBV7-9 combines with J gene TRBJ2-3, with D possibly being TRBD1 or TRBD2 (6 bases each). V gave up 5 bases and J gave up 2 bases, with 14 bases separating them. The CDR3 is 15 amino acids. CDR1 is SEHNR and CDR2 is FQNEAQ in the germline V gene (reference sequence). DNA of the CDR3: TGTGCCAGCAGCAGGGGGTCGGGAGACACAGATACGCAGTATTTT. Its translation: CASSRGSGDTDTQYF. Drawing the rest from reference TRBV7-9 and TRBJ2-3, the complete variable domain is DTGVSQNPRHKITKRGQNVTFRCDPISEHNRLYWYRQTLGQGPEFLTYFQNEAQLEKSRLLSDRFSAERPKGSFSTLEIQRTEQGDSAMYLCASSRGSGDTDTQYFGPGTRLTVL.

The chain uses TRBV9 and TRBJ2-2, with TRBD2 matching 14 bases. Per germline, CDR1 SGDLS and CDR2 YYNGEE. The J segment lost 5 bases and the V segment lost 0 bases, leaving 6 bases of the junction unmatched. This CDR3 is 18 amino acids long. The CDR3 region is CASSVGVGLAGATGELFF. CDR3 DNA sequence: TGTGCCAGCAGCGTAGGAGTGGGACTAGCGGGAGCGACCGGGGAGCTGTTTTTT.

The gene calls are TRBV18 and TRBJ2-1; 10 nucleotides line up with TRBD2. The germline V gene has CDR1 KGHSH and CDR2 LQKENI. The CDR3 is made up of 16 amino acids. J was trimmed by 0 bases and V by 6 bases; bases with no gene match: 5. This chain's CDR3 is CASSTRTSGSYNEQFF. CDR3 nucleotide sequence: TGTGCCAGCTCTACACGGACTAGCGGCTCCTACAATGAGCAGTTCTTC.

This clone has more than one count but fewer than ten. The CDR3 nucleotides are TGCGCCAGCAGGCAGGGGGGAAACTACGAGCAGTACTTC. It yields the protein CASRQGGNYEQYF. This chain connects TRBV10-2 to TRBJ2-7; D perhaps matches TRBD1 (7 bases). Germline CDR1 and CDR2: WSHSY and SAAADI. The germline V and J ends were trimmed by 6 bases and 3 bases, with 12 bases remaining between them. The CDR3 has 13 residues.

V and J are TRBV11-2 and TRBJ2-7, with 9 bases identical to TRBD2. The CDR3 covers 15 residues. V lost 1 base and J lost 3; bases outside the gene matches: 4. Per the germline V gene, CDR1 is SGHAT and CDR2 is FQNNGV. CDR3 protein: CASSLGGSGGYEQYF. For the CDR3, the DNA is TGTGCCAGCAGCTTAGGGGGTAGCGGGGGCTACGAGCAGTACTTC.

This clone occurred once. CDR3 in amino acids: CASSLYLDRVNEKLFF. The CDR3 DNA reads as TGTGCCAGCAGCTTATATCTCGACAGGGTTAATGAAAAACTGTTTTTT. The chain is built from TRBV5-5 and TRBJ1-4; 7 positions agree with TRBD1. Looked up from germline, CDR1 is SGHKS and CDR2 is YYEKEE (reference sequence). V lost 2 bases and J lost 4; bases outside the gene matches: 8. This CDR3 is built from 16 residues.

The chain recombines TRBV6-6 with TRBJ2-1; 10 nucleotides align to TRBD2. V trimming: 6 bases; J trimming: 8 bases; junction bases outside the gene matches: 13. CDR3 length equals 16 residues. CDR1 and CDR2 (germline): MNHNY, SVGAGI (reference sequence). The CDR3 coding sequence is TGTGCCAGCAGCCCAACTAGAAGCGGGAGGGCTTATGAGCAGTTCTTC. This encodes CASSPTRSGRAYEQFF.